These T cell receptor beta chains were read from a single sample in a study of radiotherapy plus CTLA-4 blockade in lung cancer. The repertoire was sequenced with immunoSEQ multiplex PCR; TCRdb's copy has only in-frame clones and lacks some. The data show 60,000 to 70,000 clones, 79% seen once. Source: peripheral blood, taken from a patient treated with radiotherapy plus ipilimumab. The receptors come from a human donor with non-small cell lung cancer who had a complete response to radiotherapy plus ipilimumab. CDR3s include the opening cysteine and the closing phenylalanine or tryptophan. Each record gives: D gene, J gene, V gene, clone size, CDR3 protein, CDR3 DNA. A D gene is named only where the DNA matches it firmly. Clone size is given for some rows only: seen once, a few or many times, or a class if the clone is expanded.

>TRBD2|TRBJ2-3|TRBV5-1|NA
CASSPGLAGGTAGTDTQYF
TGCGCCAGCAGCCCGGGACTAGCGGGAGGGACAGCTGGCACAGATACGCAGTATTTT
>NA|TRBJ1-2|TRBV9|NA
CASSVGLPTLYGYTF
TGTGCCAGCAGCGTAGGGCTTCCAACCCTCTATGGCTACACCTTC
>NA|TRBJ1-2|TRBV5-6|NA
CASSVARNRGYTF
TGTGCCAGCAGCGTAGCGCGGAACCGTGGCTACACCTTC
>TRBD1|TRBJ2-2|TRBV11-3|NA
CASSLAPGQGGAGELFF
TGTGCCAGCAGCTTAGCGCCGGGACAGGGAGGCGCCGGGGAGCTGTTTTTT
>NA|TRBJ1-5|TRBV28|NA
CASSLWGAGDNQPQHF
TGTGCCAGCAGTTTATGGGGCGCGGGGGACAATCAGCCCCAGCATTTT
>NA|TRBJ2-2|TRBV27|NA
CASRSDRFALSGELFF
TGTGCCAGCCGTAGTGATCGATTTGCTCTTTCTGGGGAGCTGTTTTTT
>NA|TRBJ1-5|TRBV30|NA
CAWRVQAPYSNQPQHF
TGTGCCTGGAGGGTACAGGCGCCGTATAGCAATCAGCCCCAGCATTTT
>TRBD2|TRBJ2-5|TRBV7-8|NA
CASSFGTSGGLEETQYF
TGTGCCAGCAGCTTTGGGACTAGCGGGGGGTTAGAAGAGACCCAGTACTTC
>NA|TRBJ2-1|TRBV18|NA
CASSAGTDNEQFF
TGTGCCAGCTCCGCCGGGACGGACAATGAGCAGTTCTTC
>TRBD2|TRBJ2-3|TRBV19|once
CASSIGASGRFADTQYF
TGTGCCAGTAGTATAGGGGCTAGCGGGAGGTTTGCAGATACGCAGTATTTT
>TRBD1|TRBJ2-1|TRBV18|NA
CASSPVGGLSYNEQFF
TGTGCCAGCTCACCGGTAGGGGGCTTGTCCTACAATGAGCAGTTCTTC
>NA|TRBJ1-6|TRBV6-5|NA
CASSPEGGRSSPLHF
TGTGCCAGCAGCCCCGAGGGGGGTCGGAGTTCACCCCTCCACTTT
>NA|TRBJ2-3|TRBV7-2|NA
CASSRGPGGADTQYF
TGTGCCAGCAGCCGAGGACCAGGAGGGGCAGATACGCAGTATTTT
>NA|TRBJ1-2|TRBV10-2|NA
CASSATANYGYTF
TGCGCCAGCAGTGCGACAGCTAACTATGGCTACACCTTC
>TRBD2|TRBJ2-5|TRBV27|NA
CASKMGGSKETQYF
TGTGCCAGCAAGATGGGGGGGTCAAAAGAGACCCAGTACTTC
>TRBD1|TRBJ1-6|TRBV4-1|NA
CASSQAGQGAVYNSPLHF
TGCGCCAGCAGCCAGGCCGGACAGGGGGCTGTCTATAATTCACCCCTCCACTTT
>TRBD2|TRBJ2-3|TRBV15|NA
CATSRDSLAGTVADTQYF
TGTGCCACCAGCAGAGATTCCCTAGCGGGGACCGTCGCAGATACGCAGTATTTT
>NA|TRBJ1-2|TRBV9|NA
CASSVGAGDGYTF
TGTGCCAGCAGCGTGGGGGCAGGGGATGGCTACACCTTC
>TRBD1|TRBJ1-5|TRBV30|NA
CAWSAGRGVSRSADGEPQHF
TGTGCCTGGAGTGCCGGCAGGGGGGTCTCTAGGTCGGCTGATGGGGAGCCCCAGCATTTT
>NA|TRBJ2-1|TRBV5-6|few
CASSLFRTIIDNEQFF
TGTGCCAGCAGCTTGTTTCGGACGATAATTGACAATGAGCAGTTCTTC
>NA|TRBJ1-6|TRBV6-5|NA
CASSYRANSPLHF
TGTGCCAGCAGTTACAGGGCCAATTCACCCCTCCACTTT
>TRBD1|TRBJ1-1|TRBV6-6|NA
CASSRQGAGGTEAFF
TGTGCCAGCAGTAGACAGGGGGCGGGGGGCACTGAAGCTTTCTTT
>TRBD2|TRBJ2-5|TRBV7-2|NA
CASSLEAGGQETQYF
TGTGCCAGCAGCTTAGAGGCGGGGGGTCAAGAGACCCAGTACTTC
>NA|TRBJ1-2|TRBV6-1|NA
CASKEGFYGYTF
TGTGCCAGCAAGGAGGGCTTCTATGGCTACACCTTC
>TRBD1|TRBJ1-1|TRBV18|NA
CASSPGTVNTEAFF
TGTGCCAGCTCACCAGGGACAGTGAACACTGAAGCTTTCTTT
>NA|TRBJ2-2|TRBV5-1|NA
CASSLWGATGELFF
TGCGCCAGCAGCTTGTGGGGTGCCACCGGGGAGCTGTTTTTT
>NA|TRBJ1-1|TRBV29-1|NA
CSAKNGESTEAFF
TGCAGCGCTAAAAATGGGGAATCTACTGAAGCTTTCTTT
>NA|TRBJ2-1|TRBV7-9|NA
CASSLRLLVFGGNEQFF
TGTGCCAGCAGCCTCCGACTCCTAGTCTTTGGTGGGAATGAGCAGTTCTTC
>TRBD1|TRBJ2-1|TRBV6-4|NA
CASSVGQGPYNEQFF
TGTGCCAGCAGTGTAGGACAGGGGCCCTACAATGAGCAGTTCTTC
>TRBD1|TRBJ1-2|TRBV27|NA
CASGQAGDGYTF
TGTGCCAGTGGACAGGCAGGGGACGGCTACACCTTC